The present entry profiles one T cell receptor (beta chain) with its context. Its antigen is unknown. The protocol was immunoSEQ multiplex PCR, while the TCRdb copy is restricted to in-frame clones and leaves out a portion. Among fewer than 45,000 clones, 80% to 90% were seen once, and the ten largest hold under 40%. These data belong to a study of OX40 agonist ivuxolimab in advanced cancers. At the level of the study: Patients got intravenous ivuxolimab at 0.01 to 10 mg/kg every 2 weeks. Eligibility rules accepted prior anti-PD-1, anti-PD-L1 or anti-CTLA-4 therapy, and around 38% had some. Whole-study findings and limits: Patients who responded partially at 0.1-3.0 mg/kg showed clonal expansion ranking among the lowest. On average, CD8+ T cells had more expanded clones than CD4+.

CDR1 SNHLY and CDR2 FYNNEI come from the germline V gene. The CDR3 runs 14 residues. Unmatched junction bases numbered 6, after V lost 7 bases and J lost 3 bases. The clonotype originates from an adult with an advanced solid tumor such as melanoma, head and neck, liver or kidney cancer. The chain carries TRBV2 and TRBJ2-7; 10 bases fit TRBD2. The sequences come from CD4+ or CD8+ T cells sorted from blood, collected in a trial of the OX40 agonist ivuxolimab. The CDR3 DNA reads TGTGCCAGCACCACTAGCGGGACCGTCTACGAGCAGTACTTC. Amino acids: CASTTSGTVYEQYF.